This T cell receptor beta chain originates from a study of response to subunit inactivated influenza vaccine. Study observations and caveats: After each seasonal influenza vaccination, few new T cells are recruited, the authors suggested.

This clonotype has only a few counts. Its antigen is not known. TCRdb independently ran MiXCR on the RT-PCR reads; one entry per CDR3 protein. This table holds about 570,000 distinct CDR3 sequences, 10% to 15% found once. The source of this sequence is a man aged 45-60 years who received an inactivated influenza vaccine. The sample was PBMCs from blood, taken on the day of vaccination.

CDR3 nucleotide sequence: TGTGCCAGCAGCTACAGGTCCACCTATGGCTACACCTTC. Its translation is CASSYRSTYGYTF. The V call is TRBV6-5, the J call TRBJ1-2; D is perhaps TRBD1 (5 bases). Trimming took off 6 bases at V and 4 bases at J, with 12 bases between the two ends. This CDR3 spans 13 amino acids. The germline V gene has CDR1 MNHEY and CDR2 SVGAGI.